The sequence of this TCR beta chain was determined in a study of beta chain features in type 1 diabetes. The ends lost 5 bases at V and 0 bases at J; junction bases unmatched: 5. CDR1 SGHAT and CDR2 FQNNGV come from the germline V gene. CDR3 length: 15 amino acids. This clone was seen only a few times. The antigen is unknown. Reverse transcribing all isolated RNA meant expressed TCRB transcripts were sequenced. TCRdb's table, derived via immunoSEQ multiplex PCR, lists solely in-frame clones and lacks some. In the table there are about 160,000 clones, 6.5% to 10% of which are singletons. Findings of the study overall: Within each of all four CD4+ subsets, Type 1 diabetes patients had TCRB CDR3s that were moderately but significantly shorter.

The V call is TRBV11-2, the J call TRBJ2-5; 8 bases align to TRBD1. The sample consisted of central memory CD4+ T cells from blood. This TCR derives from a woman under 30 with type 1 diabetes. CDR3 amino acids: CASSPNRGYQETQYF. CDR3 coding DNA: TGTGCCAGCAGCCCCAACAGGGGGTACCAAGAGACCCAGTACTTC.